The sequence of this TCR beta chain was determined in a study of cytomegalovirus exposure and HLA in healthy donors. Notes on the study in general: In vitro assays verified that a few CMV-associated chains recognized CMV antigens specifically. Common viral pathogens seemed to be connected with several of the most significant clusters, according to a later analysis. Evidence from a later analysis indicated that most CMV-associated TCR beta chains looked HLA-restricted. Rare TCR sequences dominated, though some public TCRs recurred in many donors.

This CDR3 spans 13 amino acids. Germline CDR1 reads KGHSH; CDR2 reads LQKENI. V was cut by 0 bases and J by 6 bases, with 9 bases left in between. Amplification used 60 Vbeta primers and 13 Jbeta primers. Generated by immunoSEQ multiplex PCR, the TCRdb table keeps only in-frame clones and is missing some. The table lists about 140,000 clones, more than 75% of them singletons. A remark on this clone: The target antigen is unknown.

V usage is TRBV18 and J usage is TRBJ2-7, with D unclear. The receptor was derived from a man in his fifties or sixties in good health and CMV-seronegative. The sample was PBMCs. This CDR3 reads CASSPPSPAEQYF. Written as DNA, the CDR3 is TGTGCCAGCTCACCACCTAGCCCCGCCGAGCAGTACTTC. Filled out from reference TRBV18 and TRBJ2-7, the complete variable domain reads NAGVMQNPRHLVRRRGQEARLRCSPMKGHSHVYWYRQLPEEGLKFMVYLQKENIIDESGMPKERFSAEFPKEGPSILRIQQVVRGDSAAYFCASSPPSPAEQYFGPGTRLTVT.